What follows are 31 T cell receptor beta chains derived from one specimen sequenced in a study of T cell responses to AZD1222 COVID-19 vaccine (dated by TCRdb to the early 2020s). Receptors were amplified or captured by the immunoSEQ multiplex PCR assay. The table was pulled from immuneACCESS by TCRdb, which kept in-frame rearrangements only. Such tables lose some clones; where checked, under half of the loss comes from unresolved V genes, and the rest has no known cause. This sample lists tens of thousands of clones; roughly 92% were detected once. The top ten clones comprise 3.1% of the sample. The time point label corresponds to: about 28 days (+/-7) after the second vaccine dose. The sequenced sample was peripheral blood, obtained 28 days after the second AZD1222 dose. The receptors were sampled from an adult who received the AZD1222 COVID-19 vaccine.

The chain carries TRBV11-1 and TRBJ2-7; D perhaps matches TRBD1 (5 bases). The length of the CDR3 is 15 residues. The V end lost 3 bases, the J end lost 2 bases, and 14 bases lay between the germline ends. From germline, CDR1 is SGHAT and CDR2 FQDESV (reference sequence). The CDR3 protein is CASSFMYAGTYEQYF. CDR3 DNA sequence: TGTGCCAGCAGCTTTATGTATGCAGGGACCTACGAGCAGTACTTC.

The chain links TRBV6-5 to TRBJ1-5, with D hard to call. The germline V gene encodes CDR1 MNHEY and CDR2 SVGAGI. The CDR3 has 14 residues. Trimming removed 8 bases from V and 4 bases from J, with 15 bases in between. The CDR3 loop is CASGRGQENQPQHF. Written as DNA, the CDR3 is TGTGCCAGCGGTAGAGGGCAGGAGAATCAGCCCCAGCATTTT.

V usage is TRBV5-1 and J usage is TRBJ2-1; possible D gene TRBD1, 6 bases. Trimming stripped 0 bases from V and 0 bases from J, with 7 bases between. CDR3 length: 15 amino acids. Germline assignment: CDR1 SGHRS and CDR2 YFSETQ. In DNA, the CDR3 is TGCGCCAGCAGCTTGGTACAGGGCTCCTACAATGAGCAGTTCTTC. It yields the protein CASSLVQGSYNEQFF.

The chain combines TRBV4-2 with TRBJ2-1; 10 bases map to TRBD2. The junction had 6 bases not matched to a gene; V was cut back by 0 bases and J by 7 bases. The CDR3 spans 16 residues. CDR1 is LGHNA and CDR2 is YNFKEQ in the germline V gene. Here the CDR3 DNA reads TGTGCCAGCAGCCAAGACCCCAGCGGGGGGGCAAATGAGCAGTTCTTC. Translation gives CASSQDPSGGANEQFF.

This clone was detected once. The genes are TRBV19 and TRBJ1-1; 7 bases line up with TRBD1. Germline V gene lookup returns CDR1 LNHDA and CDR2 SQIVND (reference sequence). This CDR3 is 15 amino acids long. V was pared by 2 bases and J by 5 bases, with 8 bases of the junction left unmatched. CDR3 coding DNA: TGTGCCAGTAGTATATCCGACAGGGCGAGGACTGAAGCTTTCTTT. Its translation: CASSISDRARTEAFF. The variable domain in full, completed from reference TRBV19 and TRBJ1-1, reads DGGITQSPKYLFRKEGQNVTLSCEQNLNHDAMYWYRQDPGQGLRLIYYSQIVNDFQKGDIAEGYSVSREKKESFPLTVTSAQKNPTAFYLCASSISDRARTEAFFGQGTRLTVV.

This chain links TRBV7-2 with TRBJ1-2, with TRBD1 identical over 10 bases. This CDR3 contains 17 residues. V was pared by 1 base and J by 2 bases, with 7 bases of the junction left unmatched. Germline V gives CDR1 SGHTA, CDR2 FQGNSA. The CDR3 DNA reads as TGTGCCAGCAGCTTAGGACAGGGGGCCCTAGGCAACTATGGCTACACCTTC. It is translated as CASSLGQGALGNYGYTF.

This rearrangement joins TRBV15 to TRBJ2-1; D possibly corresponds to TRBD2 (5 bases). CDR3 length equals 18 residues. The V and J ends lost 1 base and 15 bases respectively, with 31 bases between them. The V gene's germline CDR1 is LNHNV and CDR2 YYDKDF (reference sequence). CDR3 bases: TGTGCCACCAGCAGAGGCCTGGGTTCGGCTAGCCTAGTTCATGGTCGGTTCTTC. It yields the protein CATSRGLGSASLVHGRFF.

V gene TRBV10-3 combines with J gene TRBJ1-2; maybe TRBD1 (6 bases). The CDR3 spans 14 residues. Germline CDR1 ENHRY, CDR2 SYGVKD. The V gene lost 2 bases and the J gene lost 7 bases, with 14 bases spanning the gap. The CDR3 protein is CAISEGGQESGYTF. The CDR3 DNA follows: TGTGCCATCAGTGAGGGGGGGCAGGAATCTGGCTACACCTTC.

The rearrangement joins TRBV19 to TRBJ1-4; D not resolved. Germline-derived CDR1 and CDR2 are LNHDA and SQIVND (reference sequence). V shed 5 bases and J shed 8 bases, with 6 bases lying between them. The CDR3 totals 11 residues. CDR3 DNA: TGTGCCAGTAGTTTGCACGAAAAACTGTTTTTT. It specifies CASSLHEKLFF.

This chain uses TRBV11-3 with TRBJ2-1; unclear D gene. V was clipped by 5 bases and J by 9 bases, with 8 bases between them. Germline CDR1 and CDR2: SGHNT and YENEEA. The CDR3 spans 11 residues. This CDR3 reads CASSHNGEQFF. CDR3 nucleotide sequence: TGTGCCAGCAGCCATAACGGTGAGCAGTTCTTC.

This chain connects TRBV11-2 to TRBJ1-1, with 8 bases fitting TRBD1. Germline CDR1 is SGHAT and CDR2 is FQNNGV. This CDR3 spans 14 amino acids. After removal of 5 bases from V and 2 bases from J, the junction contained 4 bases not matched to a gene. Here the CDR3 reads CASSTQGGNTEAFF. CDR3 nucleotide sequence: TGTGCCAGCAGCACACAGGGGGGAAACACTGAAGCTTTCTTT.

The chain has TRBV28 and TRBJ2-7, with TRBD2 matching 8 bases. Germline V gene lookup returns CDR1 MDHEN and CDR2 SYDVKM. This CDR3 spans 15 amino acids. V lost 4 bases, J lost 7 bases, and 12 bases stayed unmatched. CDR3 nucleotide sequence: TGTGCCAGCAGTTCCCTAAGCGGGGGTTCGATAGAGCAGTACTTC. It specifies CASSSLSGGSIEQYF.

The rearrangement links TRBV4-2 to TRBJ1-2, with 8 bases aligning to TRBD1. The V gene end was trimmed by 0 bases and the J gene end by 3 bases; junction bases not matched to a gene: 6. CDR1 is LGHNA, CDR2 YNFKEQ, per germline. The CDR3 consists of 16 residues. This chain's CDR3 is CASSQDGTGTDYGYTF. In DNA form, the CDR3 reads TGTGCCAGCAGCCAAGACGGGACAGGCACTGACTATGGCTACACCTTC.

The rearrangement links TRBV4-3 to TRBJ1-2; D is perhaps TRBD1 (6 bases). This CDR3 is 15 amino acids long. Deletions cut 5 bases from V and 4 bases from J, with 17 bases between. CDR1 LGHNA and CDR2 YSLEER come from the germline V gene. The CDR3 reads CASSGTIQPPYGYTF. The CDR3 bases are TGCGCCAGCAGCGGGACAATTCAGCCCCCCTATGGCTACACCTTC.

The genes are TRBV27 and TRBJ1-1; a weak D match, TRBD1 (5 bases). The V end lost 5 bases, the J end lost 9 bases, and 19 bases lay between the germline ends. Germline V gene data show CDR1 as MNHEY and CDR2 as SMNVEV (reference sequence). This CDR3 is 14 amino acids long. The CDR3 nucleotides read TGTGCCAGCAGTACCTCGATGTCGGGGACCCAAGCTTTCTTT. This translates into CASSTSMSGTQAFF.

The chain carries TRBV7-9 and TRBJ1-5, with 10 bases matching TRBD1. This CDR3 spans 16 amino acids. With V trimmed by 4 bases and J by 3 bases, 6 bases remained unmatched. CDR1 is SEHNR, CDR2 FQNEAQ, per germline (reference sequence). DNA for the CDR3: TGTGCCAGCAGCTCGGGACAGGGGAATTACAATCAGCCCCAGCATTTT. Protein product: CASSSGQGNYNQPQHF.

For the CDR3, the DNA is TGTGCCAGCAGCTTAGGGGCCGATGGAGGGTCCAATGAAAAACTGTTTTTT. Amino acids: CASSLGADGGSNEKLFF. J is TRBJ1-4 and V is TRBV7-9; D uncertain. V was shortened by 1 base and J by 5 bases, with 17 bases between the two germline ends. The length of the CDR3 is 17 residues. The germline gives CDR1 SEHNR, CDR2 FQNEAQ (reference sequence).

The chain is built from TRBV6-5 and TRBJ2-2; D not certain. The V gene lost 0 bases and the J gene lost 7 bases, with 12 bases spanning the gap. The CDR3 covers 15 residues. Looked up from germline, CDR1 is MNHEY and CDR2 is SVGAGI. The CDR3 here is CASSYSRRVGGELFF. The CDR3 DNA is TGTGCCAGCAGTTACTCGAGGCGAGTAGGCGGGGAGCTGTTTTTT.

In DNA, the CDR3 is TGCAGCGTTCGCAAGGCGGGGGGCCCCAACACTGAAGCTTTCTTT. Residues: CSVRKAGGPNTEAFF. The V gene is TRBV29-1, the J gene TRBJ1-1, with D possibly matching TRBD1 (6 bases). The CDR3 has 15 residues. V dropped 5 bases and J dropped 2 bases, with 18 bases sitting between them. Germline CDR1 reads SQVTM; CDR2 reads ANQGSEA.

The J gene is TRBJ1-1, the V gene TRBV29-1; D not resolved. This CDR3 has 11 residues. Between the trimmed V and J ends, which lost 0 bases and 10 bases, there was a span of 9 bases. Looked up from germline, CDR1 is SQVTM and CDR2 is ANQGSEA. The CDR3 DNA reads TGCAGCGTTGAAGAGTACCGTGGAGCTTTCTTT. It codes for CSVEEYRGAFF.

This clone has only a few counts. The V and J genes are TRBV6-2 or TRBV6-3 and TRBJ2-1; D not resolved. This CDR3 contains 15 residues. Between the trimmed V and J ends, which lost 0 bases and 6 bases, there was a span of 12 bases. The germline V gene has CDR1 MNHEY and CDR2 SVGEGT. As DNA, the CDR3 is TGTGCCAGCAGTTACTCTAGTAACCCGGCCAATGAGCAGTTCTTC. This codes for CASSYSSNPANEQFF.

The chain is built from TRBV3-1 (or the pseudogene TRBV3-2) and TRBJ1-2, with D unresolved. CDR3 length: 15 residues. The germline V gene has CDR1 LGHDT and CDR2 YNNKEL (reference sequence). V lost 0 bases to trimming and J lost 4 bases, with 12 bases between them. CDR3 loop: CASSQDGGLGYGYTF. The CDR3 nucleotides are TGTGCCAGCAGCCAAGACGGAGGGTTAGGCTATGGCTACACCTTC.

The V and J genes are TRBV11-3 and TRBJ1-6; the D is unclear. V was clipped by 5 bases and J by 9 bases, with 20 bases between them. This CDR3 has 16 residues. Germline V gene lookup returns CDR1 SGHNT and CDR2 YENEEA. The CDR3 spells CASSKGPRRSASPLHF. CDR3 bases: TGTGCCAGCAGCAAAGGCCCGCGCAGATCGGCTTCACCCCTCCACTTT.

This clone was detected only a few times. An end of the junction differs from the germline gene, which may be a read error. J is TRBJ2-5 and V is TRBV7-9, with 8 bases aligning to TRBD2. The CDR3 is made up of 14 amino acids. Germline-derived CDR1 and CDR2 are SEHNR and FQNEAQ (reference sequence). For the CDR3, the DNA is TGTGCCAGCAGCGTAGCGGGGAGCCAAGAGACCCAGTACTTC. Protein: CASSVAGSQETQYF.

The CDR3, as DNA: TGTGCCAGCAGCTTATTAGGGAATAGCAATCAGCCCCAGCATTTT. This encodes CASSLLGNSNQPQHF. The chain uses TRBV5-8 and TRBJ1-5, with unresolved D. This CDR3 has 15 amino acids. V gave up 2 bases and J gave up 0 bases, with 9 bases separating them. The germline CDR1 and CDR2 sequences are SGHTS and YDEGEE. Full variable domain (missing parts from reference TRBV5-8 and TRBJ1-5): EAGVTQSPTHLIKTRGQQATLRCSPISGHTSVYWYQQALGLGLQFLLWYDEGEERNRGNFPPRFSGRQFPNYSSELNVNALELEDSALYLCASSLLGNSNQPQHFGDGTRLSIL.

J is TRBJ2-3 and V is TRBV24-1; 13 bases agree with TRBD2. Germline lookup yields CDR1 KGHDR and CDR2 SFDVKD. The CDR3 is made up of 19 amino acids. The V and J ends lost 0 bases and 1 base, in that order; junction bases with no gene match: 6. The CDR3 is CATSDLPTSGGPRTDTQYF. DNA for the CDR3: TGTGCCACCAGTGATTTGCCGACTAGCGGGGGGCCCCGCACAGATACGCAGTATTTT.

The CDR3 region has the DNA TGTGCCAGCAGCACGACAGGGGCCCTAATTTCCTACGAGCAGTACTTC. It translates to CASSTTGALISYEQYF. The V call is TRBV5-5, the J call TRBJ2-7; 8 bases are shared with TRBD1. Germline CDR1 reads SGHKS; CDR2 reads YYEKEE (reference sequence). Trimming took 4 bases from V and 1 from J; bases not matched to a gene: 10. The CDR3 is made up of 16 amino acids.

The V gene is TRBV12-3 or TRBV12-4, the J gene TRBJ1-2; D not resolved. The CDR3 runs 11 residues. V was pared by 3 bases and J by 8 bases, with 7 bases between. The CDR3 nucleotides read TGTGCCAGCAGTTTGAACGGGGGCTACACCTTC. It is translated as CASSLNGGYTF.

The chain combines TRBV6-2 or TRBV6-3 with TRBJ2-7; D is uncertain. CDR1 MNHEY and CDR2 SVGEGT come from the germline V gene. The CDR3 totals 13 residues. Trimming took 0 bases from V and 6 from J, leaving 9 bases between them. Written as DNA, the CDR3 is TGTGCCAGCAGTTACTCTCGCAACTCCGAGCAGTACTTC. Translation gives CASSYSRNSEQYF.

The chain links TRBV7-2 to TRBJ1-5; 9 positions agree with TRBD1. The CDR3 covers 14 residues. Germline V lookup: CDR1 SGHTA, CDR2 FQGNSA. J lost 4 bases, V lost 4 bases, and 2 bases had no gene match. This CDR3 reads CASSSDRGNQPQHF. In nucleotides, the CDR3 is TGTGCCAGCAGCTCCGACAGGGGGAATCAGCCCCAGCATTTT.

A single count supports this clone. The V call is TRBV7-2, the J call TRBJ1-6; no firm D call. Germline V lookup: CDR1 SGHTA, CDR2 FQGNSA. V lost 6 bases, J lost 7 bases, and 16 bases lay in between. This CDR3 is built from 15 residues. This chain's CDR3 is CASSPEWAQNSPLHF. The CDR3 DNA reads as TGTGCCAGCAGTCCTGAATGGGCTCAGAATTCACCCCTCCACTTT.